This TCR beta chain originates from a study of shared clonotypes between healthy human individuals (dated by TCRdb to 2019 to 2021). Regarding the complete study: The cohort included a few men and two women between 18 and 49 years of age. Per donor, three plates each were used for CD4 naive and CD4 memory, two for CD8 naive, and one for CD8 memory. To estimate repertoire size and how much clonotypes are shared between individuals, the study performed deep sequencing of blood TCR repertoires from a handful of healthy adults. To increase sequencing depth and limit assay-specific biases, TCR repertoire library preparation and sequencing were carried out by different laboratories using diverse techniques. Between about 0.85 and 8.9 billion PBMCs per donor were obtained by leukapheresis.

The V end loses 6 bases and the J end loses 1 base, and a stretch of 9 bases separates them. The CDR1 and CDR2 encoded by the germline V gene (reference sequence) are LNHDA and SQIVND. Inclusive of the bounding cysteine and phenylalanine, the CDR3 is 14 residues long. Here the CDR3 DNA is all that survives: 42 bases in frame from base 1. TCR CDR3 regions were amplified from genomic DNA by multiplex PCR using the deep immunoSEQ assay. Extracted genomic DNA from each cell subset was spread evenly across all wells of several immunoSEQ 96-well plates, with each plate serving as a replicate. For sorted subsets, each replicate PCR was loaded with roughly 190 ng genomic DNA, equivalent to about 30,000 T cell genomes. The purified libraries were quantified using a Qubit 3.0 fluorometer, sized with a Bioanalyzer 2100, and then quantified again using the KAPA Library Quantification kit. Every immunoSEQ 96-well plate was sequenced on a separate single-read 150-cycle Illumina NextSeq 550 flow cell. Per the authors' processing: Because the immunoSEQ output held only junctional sequences and lacked quality scores, the filtering could not match the filtering applied to full-length reads. To assign V/J genes and CDR3, sequences were annotated using PyIR, a Python wrapper for IgBLAST v1.9, with IMGT germline references. Reads with weak V/J assignments (E-value above 1e-6), missing CDR3, stop codons, out-of-frame junctions, or ambiguous translated residues were removed. V3J clonotypes were defined as sequences sharing an identical inferred V gene, J gene, and CDR3 amino acid sequence. To compute the percentage overlap between repertoires, the number of shared unique clonotypes was divided by the size of the smaller repertoire. Three approaches were used to assess repertoire richness: RTK rarefaction, the Chao1 estimator, and Recon v2.1 estimates of unobserved clonotypes. Generation probabilities for all TCRbeta clonotypes obtained by the gDNA method from a handful of donors were computed using OLGA. TCRdb took this table from immuneACCESS and kept in-frame rearrangements with V and J called. Such tables lack part of the clones; where checked against another copy, unresolved V genes explain under half of the gap, and the rest is unexplained. The V and J calls and clone size are taken from that table; D and trimming were inferred from the DNA. The sample profile shows 950,000 to 1,300,000 clones; about 75% of them were found once. The biggest ten clones account for roughly 1.4% of the sample.

The donors were healthy, HIV-negative adults with no recently reported acute infections or vaccinations. Every donor was a Caucasian adult residing in Nashville, Tennessee, USA. CD4+ T cells were enriched by magnetic negative selection, after which naive cells were positively selected on CD45RA and the negative fraction was taken as the memory subset. After blood collection by leukapheresis, PBMCs were isolated using Ficoll-Histopaque density gradient centrifugation and then cryopreserved in the vapor phase of liquid nitrogen. Analytical flow cytometry was used to check the purity and quantity of every magnetically sorted T cell population. Genomic DNA was isolated from each sorted fraction and quantified by UV absorbance on a Nanodrop 2000c. This clone was recorded only once. The specificity of this receptor is unknown. No base quality values were provided; no much bigger clone lies one nucleotide off.

Beyond this particular receptor, the publication reports: Sampling was restricted to blood, and TCR repertoires in tissue are likely to differ from TCR repertoires in blood. Rarefaction of sorted-subset datasets indicated incomplete sequencing despite the large sequencing depth. When a handful of donors were compared, the shared fraction of clonotypes was roughly 5% for naive CD4, over 3% for naive CD8, roughly 2.3% for memory CD4, and under 0.5% for memory CD8. Because the study included a small number of donors, the genetic and exposure-history diversity represented was limited. Compared with non-shared clonotypes, the clonotypes found in all four sorted-subset donors had higher generation probabilities. Pairwise subsampling led to the expectation that sequencing depth would affect the degree of clonotype sharing among donors. Naive subsets generally had larger estimated clonotype richness than memory subsets did.

The receptor was derived from a man aged 18 to 29 in good health. This chain joins TRBV19 to TRBJ1-4; the D gene remains uncertain. The sample taken for sequencing was memory CD4+ T cells sorted from blood. What this sample's cell subset or site label stands for: CD45RA-negative fraction. The CDR3 region: CASRNSGTNEKLFF. At the DNA level, the sequence is TGTGCCAGTAGAAATTCGGGAACTAATGAAAAACTGTTTTTT.